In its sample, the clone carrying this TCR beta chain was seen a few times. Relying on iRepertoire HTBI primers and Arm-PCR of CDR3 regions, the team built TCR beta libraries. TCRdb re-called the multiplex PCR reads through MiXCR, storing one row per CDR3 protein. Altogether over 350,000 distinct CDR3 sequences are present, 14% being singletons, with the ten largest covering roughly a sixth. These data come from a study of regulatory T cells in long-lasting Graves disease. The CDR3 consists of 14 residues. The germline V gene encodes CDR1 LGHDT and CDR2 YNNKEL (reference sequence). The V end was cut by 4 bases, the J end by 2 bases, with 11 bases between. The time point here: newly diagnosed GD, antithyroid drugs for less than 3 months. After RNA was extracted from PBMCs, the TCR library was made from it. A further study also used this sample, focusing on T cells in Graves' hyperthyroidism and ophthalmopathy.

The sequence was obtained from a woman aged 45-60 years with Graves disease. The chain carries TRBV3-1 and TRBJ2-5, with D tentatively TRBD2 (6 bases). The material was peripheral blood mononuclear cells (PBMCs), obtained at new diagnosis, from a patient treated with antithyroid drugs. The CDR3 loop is CASSPTSSQETQYF. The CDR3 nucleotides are TGTGCCAGCAGCCCGACTAGTTCTCAAGAGACCCAGTACTTC.